This TCR beta chain originates from a study of T cell repertoires in cytomegalovirus infection. TCRdb reanalysed the reads using MiXCR and keeps one entry per CDR3 protein. This sample has approximately 700,000 distinct CDR3 sequences, with roughly 35% found just once. After removal of 7 bases from V and 5 bases from J, the junction contained 8 bases not matched to a gene. The CDR3 is made up of 14 amino acids. The germline V gene encodes CDR1 MGHDK and CDR2 SYGVNS. The sample taken for sequencing was PBMCs. The TCR was taken from a human donor in good health (CMV status not recorded). Some clones in this sample may be carry-over from other donors' samples. The V call is TRBV25-1, the J call TRBJ2-5; TRBD2 aligns across 9 bases. CDR3 residues: CASTGLAGIETQYF. The CDR3 region has the DNA TGTGCCAGCACCGGGCTAGCGGGGATCGAGACCCAGTACTTC.